This T cell receptor (beta chain) was recorded in a study of cytomegalovirus exposure and HLA in healthy donors. The study, taken as a whole, reports: A reported reduction in N-insertions relative to the roughly 610-donor mean was seen in an Asian-associated ancestry cluster in a later analysis. According to the study, 160 or so TCR beta chains were cytomegalovirus-associated. About 87% or about 30% of the time was how often most TCR beta V segments were productive, according to an earlier analysis. The classifier reportedly diagnosed cytomegalovirus status with high specificity and sensitivity.

A note on this clone: Antigen: not known.

PCR involved 60 Vbeta and 13 Jbeta primers. The assay was immunoSEQ multiplex PCR, and TCRdb's table has in-frame clones only and misses some. The sample holds around 160,000 clones; roughly 73% are singletons and the top ten take just under 5%. The sequenced material came from PBMCs. This receptor was obtained from a male donor in good health and CMV-seronegative.

CDR3 DNA: TGTGCCAGCAGCTCTCTAGCGGGAGGGCCCAAGCAGTTCTTC. Translation gives CASSSLAGGPKQFF. The chain carries TRBV11-2 and TRBJ2-1, with 12 bases aligning to TRBD2. This CDR3 comprises 14 residues. The junction had 6 bases not matched to a gene; V was cut back by 4 bases and J by 11 bases. CDR1 and CDR2 (germline): SGHAT, FQNNGV.